This TCR beta chain was recorded in a study of blood T cell repertoires in COVID-19. In the study overall: PBMCs, B-cell-depleted T cells, or T cells were the source of the cDNA or gDNA that made up the material.

Sequencing was performed with immunoSEQ multiplex PCR; in TCRdb, only in-frame clones are kept and a portion is missing. The table includes roughly 520,000 clones, around nine tenths detected once. For recovered donors of Cohort 3, there were two negative PCRs, clearance, or symptom resolution. CDR1 is SGHRS, CDR2 YFSETQ, per germline. The V and J ends lost 5 bases and 7 bases, in that order; junction bases with no gene match: 11. The CDR3 loop spans 16 amino acids. The sequenced sample was PBMCs or T cells enriched from blood (not recorded which). The chain uses TRBV5-1 and TRBJ2-1; TRBD2 matches at 11 bases. The receptor was isolated from a woman aged 40 to 50 who had recovered from COVID-19. The CDR3 sequence: CASRWGLAGGQNEQFF. In nucleotides, the CDR3 is TGCGCCAGCAGGTGGGGGCTAGCGGGAGGTCAGAATGAGCAGTTCTTC. Combining the CDR3 with reference TRBV5-1 and TRBJ2-1 gives the whole variable domain KAGVTQTPRYLIKTRGQQVTLSCSPISGHRSVSWYQQTPGQGLQFLFEYFSETQRNKGNFPGRFSGRQFSNSRSEMNVSTLELGDSALYLCASRWGLAGGQNEQFFGPGTRLTVL.